This T cell receptor beta chain was sequenced during a study of CD8 T cells in ankylosing spondylitis. General study findings and limits: Certain motif variants had earlier been reported in reactive arthritis synovial fluid and blood. Disease-linked clones were found to be CD8+ and relatively rare in peripheral blood. One TCR beta motif, made up of eight highly homologous variants, appeared characteristic of ankylosing spondylitis blood.

A quantitative 5'-RACE method, one with molecular barcodes, was used to make TCR beta libraries. MiXCR was run by TCRdb on the 5' RACE reads, yielding one entry per CDR3 protein. The table includes more than 150,000 distinct CDR3 sequences, 15% to 20% detected once. After removal of 6 bases from V and 7 bases from J, the junction contained 9 bases not matched to a gene. The CDR3 totals 15 residues. This clonotype was seen ten or more times. Antigen: not known. Sequencing used blood, either unsorted or a sorted T cell fraction (not recorded which). The gene calls are TRBV12-3 or TRBV12-4 and TRBJ2-1; TRBD2 matches 10 bases. The receptor was derived from a male donor under 30 with ankylosing spondylitis or in good health (not recorded which). The CDR3 DNA sequence: TGTGCCAGCAGCCTACTAGCGGGAAGGCGGAATGAGCAGTTCTTC. It encodes CASSLLAGRRNEQFF.